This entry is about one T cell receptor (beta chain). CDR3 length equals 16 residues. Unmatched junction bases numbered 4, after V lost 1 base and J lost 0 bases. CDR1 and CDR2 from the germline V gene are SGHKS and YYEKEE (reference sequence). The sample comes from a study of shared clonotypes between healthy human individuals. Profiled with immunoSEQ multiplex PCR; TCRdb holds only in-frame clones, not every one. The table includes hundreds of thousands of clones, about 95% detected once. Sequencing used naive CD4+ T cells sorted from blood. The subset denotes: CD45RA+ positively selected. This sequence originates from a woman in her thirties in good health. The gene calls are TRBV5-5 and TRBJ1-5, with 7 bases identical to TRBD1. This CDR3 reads CASSLTGAYSNQPQHF. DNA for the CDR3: TGTGCCAGCAGCTTGACAGGGGCCTATAGCAATCAGCCCCAGCATTTT.